This TCR beta chain was profiled in a study of CD8+CD57+ T cells in acquired aplastic anemia. Study results and limitations: The study identified roughly 29 CD8+ CDR3 sequences shared by patients and controls.

The authors sequenced patients whose flow cytometry had shown CD8+CD57+ cell expansion. Looked up from germline, CDR1 is SEHNR and CDR2 is FQNEAQ (reference sequence). Trimming took off 3 bases at V and 4 bases at J, with 12 bases between the two ends. The CDR3 consists of 14 residues. Using genomic DNA as the template, TCR beta VDJ and CDR3 profiling was carried out. In TCRdb, the reads were re-called with MiXCR into one record per CDR3 protein. The data hold 310,000 or so distinct CDR3 sequences, with approximately 60% observed a single time. On this clonotype: The antigen is undetermined.

This receptor was identified in a human donor with aplastic anemia. Material: sorted CD4+, CD8+, or CD8+CD57+ T cells (not recorded which) from PBMCs. This chain links TRBV7-9 with TRBJ1-1; D perhaps matches TRBD1 (6 bases). CDR3 sequence: CASSFEGVGTEAFF. The CDR3 DNA is TGTGCCAGCAGCTTCGAGGGGGTAGGCACTGAAGCTTTCTTT.